This note documents a single T cell receptor (beta chain) sequence. Its antigen remains unidentified. These data belong to a study of cytomegalovirus exposure and HLA in healthy donors. Study results and caveats: Productive status was seen about 90% or about 30% of the time for most TCR beta V segments in an earlier analysis.

This CDR3 has 14 amino acids. Germline V gives CDR1 MGHDK, CDR2 SYGVNS. V lost 1 base, J lost 8 bases, and 5 bases stayed unmatched. The PCR used 60 Vbeta and 13 Jbeta primers. Sequencing was performed with immunoSEQ multiplex PCR; in TCRdb, only in-frame clones are kept and a portion is missing. The profile covers 95,000 to 150,000 clones, with over 60% appearing a single time and roughly 8.6% taken by the ten largest. The specimen sequenced was PBMCs. The V and J genes are TRBV25-1 and TRBJ2-1; 7 positions match TRBD1. The TCR was taken from a middle-aged woman in good health and CMV-seropositive. CDR3 residues: CASSESGGRDEQFF. The CDR3 bases are TGTGCCAGCAGTGAATCAGGGGGACGAGATGAGCAGTTCTTC.